A single TCR beta chain is shown here with its context. This clone was counted a single time. What antigen it recognizes has not been identified. The record has no base qualities; no much larger clone is one base away. The sample is drawn from a study of blood T cell repertoires in COVID-19 (dated by TCRdb to 2018 to 2020). At the level of the whole study: The collaborator samples originated in the United States, Italy and Spain and spanned the acute and convalescent phases of COVID-19. The prospective study material was composed of cDNA or gDNA derived from T cells, B-cell-depleted T cells, or PBMCs. Subjects who had been exposed to COVID-19, were actively infected with it, or had recovered from it provided the deeply sampled blood TCRbeta repertoires that made up the dataset. The repertoires were made available in a free public database intended to serve as a resource for research on the immune response to SARS-CoV-2. The samples were drawn from two sources: the first 160 participants of the ongoing ImmuneRACE study, and 1,254 subjects contributed by 6 global collaborators. A de-identified subject ID, COVID-19 status, age in years and sex were almost always included in the sample metadata. Where HLA class I and class II types were available, the types were taken from metadata supplied by the sample provider, not from assay-based typing.

Broad study findings and their caveats: The quantity of clinical and demographic metadata differed by source and by participant and was supplied without curation.

The CDR3 starts with the cysteine, ends with the phenylalanine, and has 14 residues. Left in the record is the CDR3 DNA by itself, 42 bases read in frame from the first base. As encoded in the germline V gene (reference sequence), CDR1 is GTSNPN while CDR2 is SVGIG. V trim: 3 bases; J trim: 8 bases; unmatched bases: 6. TCRbeta CDR3 regions were amplified from genomic DNA using the immunoSEQ Assay, a bias-controlled multiplex PCR. In the source study's methods: Nucleated cell counts per sample were estimated from amplification of reference gene primers within the assay. To quantify the absolute abundance of each unique TCRbeta CDR3 rearrangement, sequence reads were collapsed and filtered. For each sample, productive Simpson clonality was calculated as the square root of Simpson's diversity index across productive rearrangements. TCRdb took over this immuneACCESS table, retaining in-frame rearrangements with V and J assigned. Such tables are incomplete; in checked studies, under half of the missing clones stem from an unresolved V gene, and the remainder is unexplained. V, J and clone size are those of that table, while D and trimming were read from the DNA. The sample records a few hundred thousand clones, over 75% of which are singletons. Together, the top ten hold about 8% of the sample.

Another Seattle source contributed samples from volunteer blood donors who had recovered from COVID-19. Whole blood was collected in K2EDTA tubes by collaborating institutions according to the institutions' own protocols. Collaborator samples were shipped for TCRbeta analysis as frozen whole blood, isolated PBMCs, or DNA extracted from either sample type. The sample consisted of peripheral blood. The chain uses TRBV30 and TRBJ2-1, with 11 bases matching TRBD1. The sequence came from a woman aged 50 to 65 who had recovered from COVID-19. The CDR3 loop reads CAWRKPGQGDEQFF. The DNA sequence reads TGTGCCTGGAGGAAACCGGGACAGGGGGATGAGCAGTTCTTC. The variable domain in full, with residues beyond the CDR3 obtained from the reference TRBV30 and TRBJ2-1 genes, is SQTIHQWPATLVQPVGSPLSLECTVEGTSNPNLYWYRQAAGRGLQLLFYSVGIGQISSEVPQNLSASRPQDRQFILSSKKLLLSDSGFYLCAWRKPGQGDEQFFGPGTRLTVL.